The 8 T cell receptor beta chains given below trace back to one sample, sequenced in a study of T cell changes during pregnancy in multiple sclerosis. This table comes from immunoSEQ multiplex PCR, and its TCRdb copy is limited to in-frame clones, with some not included. The table records 45,000 to 55,000 clones, roughly 90% of them present only once. Specimen: peripheral blood, collected in the first trimester of pregnancy. These receptors originate from a female donor in good health, enrolled as a control in a pregnancy study.

V gene TRBV14 combines with J gene TRBJ2-3; D gene uncertain. Trimming left V 6 bases short and J 1 base short, with 8 bases between. Germline values: CDR1 SGHDN, CDR2 FVKESK. This CDR3 has 13 residues. The CDR3, as DNA: TGTGCCAGCAGGTTGGTAGGCACAGATACGCAGTATTTT. It translates to CASRLVGTDTQYF.

The chain recombines TRBV28 with TRBJ2-6, with D perhaps TRBD1 (6 bases). The CDR3 is 16 amino acids. Trimming took off 6 bases at V and 2 bases at J, with 14 bases between the two ends. Germline V gives CDR1 MDHEN, CDR2 SYDVKM. CDR3 bases: TGTGCCAGCAGCTCCCTCCACAGGGCTGGGGCCAACGTCCTGACTTTC. It specifies CASSSLHRAGANVLTF.

The chain employs TRBV18 and TRBJ1-1; weak D call: TRBD1 (5 bases). The CDR3 covers 13 residues. Germline V gene data show CDR1 as KGHSH and CDR2 as LQKENI. Trimming shortened V by 3 bases and J by 3 bases, and 8 bases separated the two germline ends. DNA for the CDR3: TGTGCCAGCTCACCGCAGGGTGACACTGAAGCTTTCTTT. It encodes CASSPQGDTEAFF.

V is TRBV28 and J is TRBJ1-3, with D unclear. The germline V gene has CDR1 MDHEN and CDR2 SYDVKM. The V and J ends lost 4 bases and 1 base respectively, with 11 bases between them. The CDR3 runs 15 residues. CDR3 bases: TGTGCCAGCAGTTCCCGGGAGGGTTCTGGAAACACCATATATTTT. It encodes CASSSREGSGNTIYF.

The genes are TRBV5-6 and TRBJ2-7; maybe TRBD1 (6 bases). Trimming left V 3 bases short and J 0 bases short, with 19 bases between. CDR3 size: 17 residues. The germline V gene has CDR1 SGHDT and CDR2 YYEEEE. Here the CDR3 DNA reads TGTGCCAGCAGCTACACTACCGGGACAATGAGCTCCTACGAGCAGTACTTC. This translates into CASSYTTGTMSSYEQYF.

The V gene is TRBV7-6, the J gene TRBJ1-1; D remains unclear. V lost 1 base and J 1 base, leaving 7 bases between the germline ends. Germline V lookup: CDR1 SGHVS, CDR2 FNYEAQ. This CDR3 spans 14 amino acids. The CDR3 protein is CASSLGGGNTEAFF. The CDR3 DNA follows: TGTGCCAGCAGCTTAGGAGGCGGGAACACTGAAGCTTTCTTT. The variable domain in full, with the rest retrieved from reference TRBV7-6 and TRBJ1-1, is GAGVSQSPRYKVTKRGQDVALRCDPISGHVSLYWYRQALGQGPEFLTYFNYEAQQDKSGLPNDRFSAERPEGSISTLTIQRTEQRDSAMYRCASSLGGGNTEAFFGQGTRLTVV.

The chain combines TRBV7-9 with TRBJ2-3; no reliable D call. The germline CDR1 and CDR2 sequences are SEHNR and FQNEAQ (reference sequence). The V end was cut by 5 bases, the J end by 5 bases, with 11 bases between. The CDR3 loop spans 13 amino acids. Here the CDR3 DNA reads TGTGCCAGCAGCCCCGGGTCGGGAGATACGCAGTATTTT. Encoded protein: CASSPGSGDTQYF. Together with reference TRBV7-9 and TRBJ2-3, the CDR3 gives the full variable domain: DTGVSQNPRHKITKRGQNVTFRCDPISEHNRLYWYRQTLGQGPEFLTYFQNEAQLEKSRLLSDRFSAERPKGSFSTLEIQRTEQGDSAMYLCASSPGSGDTQYFGPGTRLTVL.

The V and J genes are TRBV30 and TRBJ1-1; unclear D gene. The CDR3 length is 13 residues. V lost 0 bases and J 6 bases, leaving 11 bases between the germline ends. In germline, CDR1 is GTSNPN, CDR2 SVGIG (reference sequence). CDR3: CAWSVLVWSEAFF. CDR3 nucleotides: TGTGCCTGGAGTGTACTGGTGTGGTCTGAAGCTTTCTTT.